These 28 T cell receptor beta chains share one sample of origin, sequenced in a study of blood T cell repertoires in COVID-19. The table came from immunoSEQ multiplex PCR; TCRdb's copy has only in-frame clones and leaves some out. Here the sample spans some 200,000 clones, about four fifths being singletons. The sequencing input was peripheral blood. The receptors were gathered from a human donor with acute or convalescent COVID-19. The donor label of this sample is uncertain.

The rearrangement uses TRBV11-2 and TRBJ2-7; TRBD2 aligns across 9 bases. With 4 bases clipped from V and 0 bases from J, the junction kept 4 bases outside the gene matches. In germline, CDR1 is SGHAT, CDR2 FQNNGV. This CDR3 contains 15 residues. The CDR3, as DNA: TGTGCCAGCAGCTCCCTAGCGGGGACCTCCTACGAGCAGTACTTC. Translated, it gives CASSSLAGTSYEQYF.

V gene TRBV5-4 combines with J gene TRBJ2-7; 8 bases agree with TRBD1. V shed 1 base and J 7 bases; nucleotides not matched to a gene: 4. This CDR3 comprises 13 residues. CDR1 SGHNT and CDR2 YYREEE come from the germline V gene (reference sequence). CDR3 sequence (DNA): TGTGCCAGCAGCTTGCCAGGGGGCGGGGAGCAGTACTTC. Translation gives CASSLPGGGEQYF.

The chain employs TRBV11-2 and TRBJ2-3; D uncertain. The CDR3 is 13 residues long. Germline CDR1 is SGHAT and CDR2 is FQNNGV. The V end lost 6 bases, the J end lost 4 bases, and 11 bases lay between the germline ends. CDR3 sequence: CASSPPSADTQYF. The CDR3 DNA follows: TGTGCCAGCAGTCCCCCGTCAGCAGATACGCAGTATTTT.

The CDR3 spells CASSQGPRTDTQYF. The CDR3, as DNA: TGTGCCAGCAGCCAAGGTCCCCGGACAGATACGCAGTATTTT. V is TRBV3-1 (or the pseudogene TRBV3-2) and J is TRBJ2-3, with unresolved D. The CDR3 length is 14 residues. The germline V and J ends were trimmed by 1 base and 3 bases, with 8 bases remaining between them. CDR1 and CDR2 from the germline V gene are LGHDT and YNNKEL (reference sequence).

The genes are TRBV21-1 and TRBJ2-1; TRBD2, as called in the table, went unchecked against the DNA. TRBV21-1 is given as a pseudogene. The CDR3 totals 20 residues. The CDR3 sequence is CASSNYGGDSLGLHYNEQFF. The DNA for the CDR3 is TGTGCCAGCAGCAATTACGGGGGAGATTCTCTGGGGCTACACTACAATGAGCAGTTCTTC.

The chain's CDR3 is CASSPTGQAGNEAFF. The CDR3 nucleotides read TGTGCCAGCAGTCCAACGGGACAGGCGGGGAATGAAGCTTTCTTT. The chain joins TRBV6-5 to TRBJ1-1; 8 bases are a match to TRBD1. With V trimmed by 5 bases and J by 7 bases, 12 bases remained unmatched. CDR1 is MNHEY and CDR2 is SVGAGI in the germline V gene. The CDR3 extends over 15 amino acids.

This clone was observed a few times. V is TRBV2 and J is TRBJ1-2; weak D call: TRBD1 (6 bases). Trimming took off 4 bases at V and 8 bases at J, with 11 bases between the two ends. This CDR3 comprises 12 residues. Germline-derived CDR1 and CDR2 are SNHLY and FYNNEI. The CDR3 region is CASSGPQGGYTF. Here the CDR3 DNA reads TGTGCCAGCAGTGGACCCCAGGGGGGCTACACCTTC. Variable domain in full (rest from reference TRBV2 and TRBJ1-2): EPEVTQTPSHQVTQMGQEVILRCVPISNHLYFYWYRQILGQKVEFLVSFYNNEISEKSEIFDDQFSVERPDGSNFTLKIRSTKLEDSAMYFCASSGPQGGYTFGSGTRLTVV.

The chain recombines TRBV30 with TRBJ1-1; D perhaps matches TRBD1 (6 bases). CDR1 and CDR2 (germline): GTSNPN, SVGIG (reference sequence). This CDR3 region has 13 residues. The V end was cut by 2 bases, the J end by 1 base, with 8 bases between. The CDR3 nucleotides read TGTGCCTGGAGTCAGGGGCCGAACACTGAAGCTTTCTTT. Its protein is CAWSQGPNTEAFF.

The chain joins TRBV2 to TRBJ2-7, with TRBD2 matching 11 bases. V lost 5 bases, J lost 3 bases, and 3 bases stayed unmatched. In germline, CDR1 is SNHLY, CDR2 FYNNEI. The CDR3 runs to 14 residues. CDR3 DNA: TGTGCCAGCAGTCGACTAGCGGGGCTCTACGAGCAGTACTTC. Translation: CASSRLAGLYEQYF.

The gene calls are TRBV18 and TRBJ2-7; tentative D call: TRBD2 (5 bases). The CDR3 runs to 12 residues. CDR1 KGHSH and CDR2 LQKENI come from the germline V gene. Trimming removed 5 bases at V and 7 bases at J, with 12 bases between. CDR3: CASSGPAEEQYF. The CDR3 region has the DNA TGTGCCAGCTCAGGGCCAGCGGAGGAGCAGTACTTC.

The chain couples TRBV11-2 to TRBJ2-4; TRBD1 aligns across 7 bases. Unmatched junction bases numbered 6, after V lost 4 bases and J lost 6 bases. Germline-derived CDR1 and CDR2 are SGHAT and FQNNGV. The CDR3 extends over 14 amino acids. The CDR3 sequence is CASSSRQGGNIQYF. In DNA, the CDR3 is TGTGCCAGCAGCTCCCGACAGGGCGGAAACATTCAGTACTTC.

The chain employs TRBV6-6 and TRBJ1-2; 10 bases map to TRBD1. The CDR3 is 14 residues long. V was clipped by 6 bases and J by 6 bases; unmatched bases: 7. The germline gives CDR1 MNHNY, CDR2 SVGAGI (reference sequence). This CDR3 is CASRTRQGANGYTF. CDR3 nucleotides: TGTGCCAGCAGAACACGACAGGGGGCTAATGGCTACACCTTC.

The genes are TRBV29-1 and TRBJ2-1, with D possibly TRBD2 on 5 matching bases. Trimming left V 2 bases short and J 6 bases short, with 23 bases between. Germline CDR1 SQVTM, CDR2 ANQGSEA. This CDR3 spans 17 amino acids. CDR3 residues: CSVERGQAAKGGNEQFF. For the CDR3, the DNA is TGCAGCGTTGAACGAGGGCAAGCGGCTAAGGGCGGCAATGAGCAGTTCTTC.

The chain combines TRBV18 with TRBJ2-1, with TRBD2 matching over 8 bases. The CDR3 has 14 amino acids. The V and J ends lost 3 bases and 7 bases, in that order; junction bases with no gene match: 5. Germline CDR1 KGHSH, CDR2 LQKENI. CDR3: CASSPSGVTNEQFF. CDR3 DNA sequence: TGTGCCAGCTCACCTAGCGGGGTTACGAATGAGCAGTTCTTC.

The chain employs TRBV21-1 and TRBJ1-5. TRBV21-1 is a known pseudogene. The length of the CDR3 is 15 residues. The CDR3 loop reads CASTKGGDSNQPQHF. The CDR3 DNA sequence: TGTGCCAGCACTAAGGGGGGGGATAGCAATCAGCCCCAGCATTTT.

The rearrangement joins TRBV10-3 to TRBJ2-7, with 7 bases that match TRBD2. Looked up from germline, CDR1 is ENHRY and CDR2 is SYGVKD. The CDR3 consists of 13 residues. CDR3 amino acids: CASGREPSYEQYF. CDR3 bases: TGTGCTTCCGGGCGGGAGCCATCCTACGAGCAGTACTTC.

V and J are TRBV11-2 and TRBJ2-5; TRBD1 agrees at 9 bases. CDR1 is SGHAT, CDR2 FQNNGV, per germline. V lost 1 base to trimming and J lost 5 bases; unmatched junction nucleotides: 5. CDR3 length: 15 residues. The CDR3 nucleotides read TGTGCCAGCAGCTTAGGACAGGGGGATTGGGAGACCCAGTACTTC. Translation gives CASSLGQGDWETQYF.

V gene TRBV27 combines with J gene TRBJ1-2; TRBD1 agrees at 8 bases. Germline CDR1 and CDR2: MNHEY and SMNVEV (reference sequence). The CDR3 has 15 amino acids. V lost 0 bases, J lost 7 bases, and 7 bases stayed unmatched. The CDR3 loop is CASSLSPGGPLGYTF. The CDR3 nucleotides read TGTGCCAGCAGTTTATCTCCAGGGGGCCCCCTTGGCTACACCTTC.

CDR3 in amino acids: CASSLYRDSTEAFF. DNA of the CDR3: TGTGCCAGCAGTCTTTATCGGGATTCAACTGAAGCTTTCTTT. The rearrangement uses TRBV2 and TRBJ1-1; unclear D gene. The V end lost 5 bases, the J end lost 5 bases, and 15 bases lay between the germline ends. This CDR3 contains 14 residues. The germline V gene has CDR1 SNHLY and CDR2 FYNNEI.

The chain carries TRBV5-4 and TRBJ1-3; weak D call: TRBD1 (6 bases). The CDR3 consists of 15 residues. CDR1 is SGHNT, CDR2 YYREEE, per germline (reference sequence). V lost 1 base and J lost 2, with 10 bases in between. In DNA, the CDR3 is TGTGCCAGCAGCTTGCAGGGGCAAGCTGGAAACACCATATATTTT. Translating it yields CASSLQGQAGNTIYF.

CDR3 protein: CASSILSGPTNTGELFF. In DNA, the CDR3 is TGTGCCAGTAGTATTTTGAGCGGGCCAACGAACACCGGGGAGCTGTTTTTT. V gene TRBV19 combines with J gene TRBJ2-2; tentative D call: TRBD2 (6 bases). V dropped 3 bases and J dropped 0 bases, with 14 bases sitting between them. Germline V gene data show CDR1 as LNHDA and CDR2 as SQIVND (reference sequence). This CDR3 is built from 17 residues.

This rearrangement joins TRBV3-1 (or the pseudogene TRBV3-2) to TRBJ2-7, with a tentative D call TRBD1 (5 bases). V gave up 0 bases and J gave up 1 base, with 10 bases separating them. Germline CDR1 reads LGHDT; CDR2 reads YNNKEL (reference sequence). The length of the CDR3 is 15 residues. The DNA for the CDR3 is TGTGCCAGCAGCCAAGATGGGGCGGCTTCCTACGAGCAGTACTTC. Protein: CASSQDGAASYEQYF.

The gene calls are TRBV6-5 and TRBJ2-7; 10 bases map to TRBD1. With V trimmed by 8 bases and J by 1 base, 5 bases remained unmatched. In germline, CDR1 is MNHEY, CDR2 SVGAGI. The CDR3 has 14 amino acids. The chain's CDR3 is CASSGQGGSYEQYF. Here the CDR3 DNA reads TGTGCCAGCTCCGGACAGGGGGGATCCTACGAGCAGTACTTC.

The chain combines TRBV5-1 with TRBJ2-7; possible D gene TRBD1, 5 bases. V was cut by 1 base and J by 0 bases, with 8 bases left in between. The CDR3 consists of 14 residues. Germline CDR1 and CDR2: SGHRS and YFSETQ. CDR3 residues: CASSLYRSSYEQYF. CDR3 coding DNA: TGCGCCAGCAGCTTGTACAGGAGCTCCTACGAGCAGTACTTC.

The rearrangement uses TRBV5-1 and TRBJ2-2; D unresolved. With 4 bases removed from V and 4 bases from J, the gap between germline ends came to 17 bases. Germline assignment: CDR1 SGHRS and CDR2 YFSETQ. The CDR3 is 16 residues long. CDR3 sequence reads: CASSPPRERSTGELFF. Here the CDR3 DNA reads TGCGCCAGCAGCCCCCCCCGAGAGCGCAGCACCGGGGAGCTGTTTTTT.

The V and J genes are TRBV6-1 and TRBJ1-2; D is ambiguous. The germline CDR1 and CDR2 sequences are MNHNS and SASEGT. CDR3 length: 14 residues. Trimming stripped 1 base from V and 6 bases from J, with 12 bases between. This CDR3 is CASSEGGARDGYTF. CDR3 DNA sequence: TGTGCCAGCAGTGAAGGGGGAGCAAGGGATGGCTACACCTTC.

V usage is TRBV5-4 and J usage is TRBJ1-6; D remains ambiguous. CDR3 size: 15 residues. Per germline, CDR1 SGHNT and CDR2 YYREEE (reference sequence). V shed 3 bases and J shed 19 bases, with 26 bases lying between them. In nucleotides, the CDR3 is TGTGCCAGCAGCTCGATTGGAGGATTGGCGATCTCGGAACACTTT. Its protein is CASSSIGGLAISEHF.

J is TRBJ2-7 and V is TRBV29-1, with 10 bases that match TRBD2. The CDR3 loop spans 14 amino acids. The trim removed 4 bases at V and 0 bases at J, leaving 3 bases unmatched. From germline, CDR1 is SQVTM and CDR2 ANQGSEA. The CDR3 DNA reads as TGCAGCGTTGCGCCTAGCGGGGGCTCCTACGAGCAGTACTTC. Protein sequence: CSVAPSGGSYEQYF.